This entry features one T cell receptor (beta chain) sequence. There is no known antigen for this receptor. Within one base of it there is no much larger clone, and no base qualities were kept. This sample is drawn from a study of blood T cell repertoires in COVID-19 (dated by TCRdb to 2020 to 2021). Some background on the complete study: Samples from collaborators originated in the United States, Italy and Spain and spanned both the acute and convalescent phases of COVID-19. The material from the prospective study consisted of cDNA or gDNA derived from T cells, B-cell-depleted T cells, or PBMCs. The dataset comprised deeply sampled blood TCRbeta repertoires from subjects exposed to, actively infected with, or recovered from COVID-19. The repertoires were released in a freely available public database intended as a resource for research on the immune response to SARS-CoV-2. The samples were drawn from two sources: the first 160 participants of the ongoing ImmuneRACE study, and 1,200 or so subjects contributed by 6 global collaborators. The sample metadata nearly always contained a de-identified subject ID, COVID-19 status, age in years and sex. HLA class I and class II types, where available, came from metadata supplied by the sample provider rather than from assay-based typing. What the research found in general, with its limitations: The amount of clinical and demographic metadata varied by source and participant and was provided uncurated.

Participants in the prospective study were aged about 18 to 95 years, lived in 20 to 25 United States geographic areas, and enrolled through a virtual design. Cohort assignment in the prospective study relied on participant-reported clinical history from a screening survey and a study questionnaire. Recovered participants in ImmuneRACE Cohort 3 were defined by two consecutive negative NP/OP PCR tests, clearance by a healthcare professional, or resolution of symptoms. In the prospective study, whole blood, serum and a nasopharyngeal or oropharyngeal swab were collected from each participant by mobile phlebotomists. Over a roughly 2-month period, participants in the prospective study had the option of providing additional blood draws and questionnaires. Blood samples from the prospective study were shipped frozen or at room temperature prior to DNA extraction. TCRbeta CDR3 regions were amplified from genomic DNA by means of the immunoSEQ Assay, a bias-controlled multiplex PCR. The study's processing was this. Nucleated cell counts per sample were estimated from amplification of reference gene primers within the assay. To quantify the absolute abundance of each unique TCRbeta CDR3 rearrangement, sequence reads were collapsed and filtered. Productive Simpson clonality was computed per sample as the square root of Simpson's diversity index over productive rearrangements. Held by TCRdb, this immuneACCESS table contains in-frame sequences only and omits some clones. Under half of the omission traces to an unresolved V gene where checked; the cause of the rest is unknown. V and J calls and clone size are copied from that table; D and trimming were computed from the DNA. The sample data list some 170,000 clones, and more than 80% of these were observed just once. The ten largest account for more than 5.5% of the sample.

From the cysteine through the phenylalanine, the CDR3 covers 13 amino acids. The CDR3 DNA has 39 bases and is translated from base 1. Relative to germline, V is 4 bases shorter and J is 10 bases shorter, with 17 bases between their ends. CDR1 is given as SQVTM and CDR2 as ANQGSEA, both from the germline V gene. What was sequenced was PBMCs or T cells enriched from blood (not recorded which). The clonotype was recovered from a man aged 35-49 years who had recovered from COVID-19. The chain is encoded by TRBV29-1 joined to TRBJ2-1; the D region possibly corresponds to TRBD1 (6 bases align). At the DNA level, the sequence is TGCAGCGTTGGAGTATGGACAGTCGGCGAGCAGTTCTTC. It codes for CSVGVWTVGEQFF.